Presented here are 32 T cell receptor beta chains from one specimen sequenced in a study of post-analysis software for immune sequencing data. Study-wide findings and caveats: Patients showed TRBV5-6, TRBV5-1 and TRBV20-1 among five TRBV segments more frequent than in controls.

Antigen specificity for these receptors is unknown. The library was made from cDNA and included unique molecular identifiers. TCRdb reprocessed the PCR reads via MiXCR and lists one record per CDR3 protein. The sample yields hundreds of thousands of distinct CDR3 sequences, roughly 47% seen once. Sequenced input: blood. The receptors were sampled from a girl aged 10-17 years with multiple sclerosis.

V and J are TRBV12-3 or TRBV12-4 and TRBJ2-5, with no clear D. Deletions cut 6 bases from V and 5 bases from J, with 16 bases between. This CDR3 is built from 14 residues. CDR3 amino acids: CASSSTVLGETQYF. For the CDR3, the DNA is TGTGCCAGCAGCTCGACCGTCCTCGGGGAGACCCAGTACTTC.

The chain employs TRBV11-3 and TRBJ2-1, with 8 positions matching TRBD2. V lost 1 base and J lost 8; bases outside the gene matches: 4. The CDR3 runs 14 residues. CDR1 and CDR2 from the germline V gene are SGHNT and YENEEA. CDR3 amino acids: CASSLGTSLDEQFF. For the CDR3, the DNA is TGTGCCAGCAGCTTAGGGACTAGCCTGGATGAGCAGTTCTTC.

This clonotype was detected many times. The chain joins TRBV29-1 to TRBJ2-7; the D gene is possibly TRBD1 (6 bases). V shed 0 bases and J shed 9 bases, with 24 bases lying between them. The CDR3 totals 16 residues. Germline lookup yields CDR1 SQVTM and CDR2 ANQGSEA. CDR3 amino acids: CSVEDSGRGLFGMQYF. Written as DNA, the CDR3 is TGCAGCGTTGAAGATTCCGGCAGGGGATTGTTTGGGATGCAGTACTTC.

This clonotype was observed once. The genes are TRBV7-2 and TRBJ2-5, with D perhaps TRBD1 (5 bases). Trimming cost V 8 bases and J 2 bases, with 18 bases left between them. This CDR3 contains 15 residues. CDR1 is SGHTA, CDR2 FQGNSA, per germline. CDR3 loop: CASSPMQGLQETQYF. CDR3 sequence (DNA): TGTGCCAGCTCACCCATGCAGGGCCTTCAAGAGACCCAGTACTTC. Drawing the rest from reference TRBV7-2 and TRBJ2-5, the complete variable domain is GAGVSQSPSNKVTEKGKDVELRCDPISGHTALYWYRQSLGQGLEFLIYFQGNSAPDKSGLPSDRFSAERTGGSVSTLTIQRTQQEDSAVYLCASSPMQGLQETQYFGPGTRLLVL.

The V call is TRBV3-1, the J call TRBJ1-1; D remains unclear. V was shortened by 0 bases and J by 0 bases, with 5 bases between the two germline ends. This CDR3 is 14 amino acids long. The germline V gene has CDR1 LGHDT and CDR2 YNNKEL (reference sequence). CDR3 residues: CASSQDQMNTEAFF. The CDR3 nucleotides are TGTGCCAGCAGCCAAGATCAGATGAACACTGAAGCTTTCTTT.

The chain recombines TRBV11-2 with TRBJ2-1; 10 bases match TRBD1. This CDR3 contains 17 residues. The J segment lost 3 bases and the V segment lost 1 base, leaving 6 bases of the junction unmatched. Germline lookup yields CDR1 SGHAT and CDR2 FQNNGV. CDR3 sequence reads: CASSLVPDRGNYNEQFF. CDR3 sequence (DNA): TGTGCCAGCAGCTTAGTCCCGGACAGGGGGAACTACAATGAGCAGTTCTTC.

The chain carries TRBV7-2 and TRBJ2-6; a possible D gene is TRBD1 (6 bases). CDR1 is SGHTA, CDR2 FQGNSA, per germline. Trimming took 5 bases from V and 0 from J, leaving 14 bases between them. CDR3 length: 17 amino acids. The CDR3, as DNA: TGTGCCAGCAGCCCCCTCTTCAGGGGCTCTGGGGCCAACGTCCTGACTTTC. Its translation: CASSPLFRGSGANVLTF. Looking up the rest from reference TRBV7-2 and TRBJ2-6 gives the full variable domain: GAGVSQSPSNKVTEKGKDVELRCDPISGHTALYWYRQSLGQGLEFLIYFQGNSAPDKSGLPSDRFSAERTGGSVSTLTIQRTQQEDSAVYLCASSPLFRGSGANVLTFGAGSRLTVL.

This clonotype has only a few counts. V gene TRBV5-1 combines with J gene TRBJ2-3; perhaps TRBD2 as D (5 bases). The CDR3 contains 14 residues. Between the trimmed V and J ends, which lost 0 bases and 6 bases, there was a span of 11 bases. Germline V gene sequence: CDR1 SGHRS, CDR2 YFSETQ. In nucleotides, the CDR3 is TGCGCCAGCAGCTTGGACCAGGTAGCGGATACGCAGTATTTT. It is translated as CASSLDQVADTQYF.

This sequence joins TRBV11-2 and TRBJ2-4; D call uncertain. The CDR3 covers 16 residues. In germline, CDR1 is SGHAT, CDR2 FQNNGV. V was cut by 4 bases and J by 0 bases, with 13 bases left in between. The CDR3 coding sequence is TGTGCCAGCAGCTCCCTCCTGAGTCTAGCCAAAAACATTCAGTACTTC. This sequence encodes CASSSLLSLAKNIQYF.

The chain links TRBV12-3 or TRBV12-4 to TRBJ2-1; TRBD2 matches 11 bases. This CDR3 region has 15 residues. Trimming cost V 7 bases and J 7 bases; bases outside gene matches: 9. CDR3 amino acids: CASNPGTSGLNEQFF. The CDR3 DNA reads as TGTGCCAGCAATCCCGGGACTAGCGGACTAAATGAGCAGTTCTTC.

The J gene is TRBJ1-2, the V gene TRBV29-1; 7 bases are shared with TRBD1. Germline-derived CDR1 and CDR2 are SQVTM and ANQGSEA. The ends lost 0 bases at V and 4 bases at J; junction bases unmatched: 5. This CDR3 comprises 14 residues. The CDR3 protein is CSVEDRDSLYGYTF. The CDR3 DNA sequence: TGCAGCGTTGAAGACCGGGACAGCCTCTATGGCTACACCTTC.

V usage is TRBV29-1 and J usage is TRBJ2-3; D is uncertain. Germline V gene sequence: CDR1 SQVTM, CDR2 ANQGSEA. V was trimmed by 4 bases and J by 1 base, leaving 12 bases between them. This CDR3 comprises 14 residues. The CDR3 DNA is TGCAGCGTTGTCTGGCAGACTGGCACAGATACGCAGTATTTT. Its translation is CSVVWQTGTDTQYF.

The chain combines TRBV20-1 with TRBJ2-7; TRBD1 agrees at 8 bases. From germline, CDR1 is DFQATT and CDR2 SNEGSKA (reference sequence). J lost 0 bases, V lost 3 bases, and 4 bases had no gene match. This CDR3 is built from 14 residues. The CDR3: CSASTGTGSYEQYF. The CDR3 DNA follows: TGCAGTGCTAGCACCGGGACAGGCTCCTACGAGCAGTACTTC.

This clonotype appeared a few times. DNA of the CDR3: TGTGCCAGCAGTCGTACAGGGGACAGCTTATATGGCTACACCTTC. Translating gives CASSRTGDSLYGYTF. J is TRBJ1-2 and V is TRBV6-5; 7 bases fit TRBD1. The CDR3 runs to 15 residues. The trim removed 5 bases at V and 5 bases at J, leaving 11 bases unmatched. Per germline, CDR1 MNHEY and CDR2 SVGAGI.

The table lists this clonotype with a few counts. The rearrangement joins TRBV4-1 to TRBJ1-5; D remains unclear. This CDR3 has 13 residues. Germline V gene data show CDR1 as MGHRA and CDR2 as YSYEKL. Trimming left V 4 bases short and J 7 bases short, with 11 bases between. The CDR3 region is CASSLYFQQPQHF. The CDR3 nucleotides read TGCGCCAGCAGCCTCTATTTTCAACAGCCCCAGCATTTT.

This clonotype appeared once. This chain uses TRBV29-1 with TRBJ1-4; 7 nucleotides agree with TRBD1. The germline gives CDR1 SQVTM, CDR2 ANQGSEA. The CDR3 length is 14 residues. V lost 7 bases and J lost 0; bases outside the gene matches: 5. The CDR3 DNA reads TGCAGCGCGAGACAGGGTTCAACTAATGAAAAACTGTTTTTT. This translates into CSARQGSTNEKLFF.

The genes are TRBV30 and TRBJ2-7, with D unclear. The J call is uncertain, as TRBJ2-5 better fits the DNA end. The CDR3 consists of 14 residues. In germline, CDR1 is GTSNPN, CDR2 SVGIG (reference sequence). CDR3 in DNA: TGTGCCTGGAGCTTGTGGGGTTTAGGAGAGACCCAGTACTTC. This codes for CAWSLWGLGETQYF.

This clonotype was observed a handful of times. The chain links TRBV5-1 to TRBJ2-7, with 7 bases that match TRBD2. J was trimmed by 6 bases and V by 0 bases; bases with no gene match: 9. Germline V gene sequence: CDR1 SGHRS, CDR2 YFSETQ. This CDR3 region has 15 residues. The CDR3 coding sequence is TGCGCCAGCAGCTTGGGGACTAGGACGGCCGGCGAGCAGTACTTC. Its protein is CASSLGTRTAGEQYF.

In this sample, this clonotype turned up once. The CDR3: CASTKNGISYEQYV. The CDR3 nucleotides read TGTGCCAGCACCAAAAATGGGATCAGCTACGAGCAGTACGTC. The chain has TRBV27 and TRBJ2-7, with unresolved D. Germline loops: CDR1 MNHEY, CDR2 SMNVEV (reference sequence). V was shortened by 7 bases and J by 3 bases, with 16 bases between the two germline ends. The CDR3 covers 14 residues.

The rearrangement joins TRBV6-1 to TRBJ2-3; no clear D. Looked up from germline, CDR1 is MNHNS and CDR2 is SASEGT. The CDR3 totals 16 residues. V lost 4 bases, J lost 2 bases, and 16 bases lay in between. CDR3 nucleotides: TGTGCCAGCAGTGGTAACACCCGATCCCCCACAGATACGCAGTATTTT. Its protein is CASSGNTRSPTDTQYF.

The chain employs TRBV20-1 and TRBJ1-1; D uncertain. The CDR3 totals 11 residues. Trimming stripped 6 bases from V and 7 bases from J, with 12 bases between. CDR1 is DFQATT, CDR2 SNEGSKA, per germline (reference sequence). This chain's CDR3 is CSAVRSVEAFF. The CDR3 DNA is TGCAGTGCCGTAAGGTCAGTTGAAGCTTTCTTT.

The gene calls are TRBV12-3 or TRBV12-4 and TRBJ2-2; D possibly uses TRBD1 or TRBD2 (5 bases each). The CDR3 loop spans 14 amino acids. V lost 5 bases and J lost 9, with 16 bases in between. CDR3 in DNA: TGTGCCAGCAGTCCCAGAGGGGCAATCCGGGAGCTGTTTTTT. Its translation: CASSPRGAIRELFF.

This clonotype was seen just once. The gene calls are TRBV12-3 or TRBV12-4 and TRBJ2-7; 7 bases fit TRBD1. The V and J ends lost 6 bases and 7 bases, in that order; junction bases with no gene match: 9. The CDR3 is 13 amino acids. The CDR3 DNA sequence: TGTGCCAGCAGCCCCGGGATCAGGGGGGAGCAGTACTTC. Its protein is CASSPGIRGEQYF.

This clonotype has a handful of counts. The chain links TRBV5-6 to TRBJ2-5; D remains unclear. The germline V and J ends were trimmed by 5 bases and 3 bases, with 8 bases remaining between them. The CDR3 covers 12 residues. The germline V gene encodes CDR1 SGHDT and CDR2 YYEEEE. The CDR3 DNA reads TGTGCCAGCAGTCCCCTTAAAGAGACCCAGTACTTC. Protein sequence: CASSPLKETQYF.

The chain carries TRBV5-8 and TRBJ2-3; no definite D call. The CDR3 has 12 amino acids. Between the trimmed V and J ends, which lost 7 bases and 4 bases, there was a span of 10 bases. Germline CDR1 SGHTS, CDR2 YDEGEE. CDR3 sequence: CASGRRSDTQYF. The DNA for the CDR3 is TGTGCCAGCGGTCGCCGTTCAGATACGCAGTATTTT.

The chain carries TRBV3-1 and TRBJ1-2; a weak D match, TRBD1 (6 bases). Per germline, CDR1 LGHDT and CDR2 YNNKEL (reference sequence). The CDR3 totals 15 residues. V lost 0 bases and J lost 3, with 11 bases in between. The CDR3 protein is CASSQDQGSYYGYTF. CDR3 bases: TGTGCCAGCAGCCAAGATCAGGGGTCGTACTATGGCTACACCTTC.

In this sample, this clonotype turned up once. The junction and the germline gene differ at one end; a read error may be behind it. The genes are TRBV5-6 and TRBJ1-1; D possibly corresponds to TRBD1 (6 bases). CDR1 and CDR2 from the germline V gene are SGHDT and YYEEEE. CDR3 length: 15 residues. As DNA, the CDR3 is TGTGCCAGCAGCTTGGAACAGGGAAGGAACCCTGAAGCTTTCTTT. Protein: CASSLEQGRNPEAFF.

This chain uses TRBV20-1 with TRBJ2-1, with 7 bases lining up with TRBD1. The J segment lost 3 bases and the V segment lost 3 bases, leaving 11 bases of the junction unmatched. Germline CDR1 is DFQATT and CDR2 is SNEGSKA (reference sequence). This CDR3 has 16 residues. The CDR3 DNA is TGCAGTGCTAGGGGATCCGGGACAGCGCTCTACAATGAGCAGTTCTTC. Protein sequence: CSARGSGTALYNEQFF.

This clonotype was seen only once. The chain uses TRBV11-3 and TRBJ2-1, with 8 bases fitting TRBD1. The CDR3 has 13 amino acids. With V trimmed by 1 base and J by 12 bases, 5 bases remained unmatched. Germline V gives CDR1 SGHNT, CDR2 YENEEA. This chain's CDR3 is CASSLVTGEGQFF. CDR3 coding DNA: TGTGCCAGCAGCTTAGTGACAGGGGAAGGGCAGTTCTTC.

The gene calls are TRBV5-5 and TRBJ1-1; TRBD1 is a possible D gene (5 bases). From germline, CDR1 is SGHKS and CDR2 YYEKEE (reference sequence). The CDR3 has 14 residues. V was cut by 3 bases and J by 5 bases, with 14 bases left in between. For the CDR3, the DNA is TGTGCCAGCAGCTCGGCGGGGCGGAGGACTGAAGCTTTCTTT. Translation: CASSSAGRRTEAFF.

This chain joins TRBV11-3 and TRBJ2-3; 8 nucleotides agree with TRBD2. The ends lost 5 bases at V and 6 bases at J; junction bases unmatched: 16. Germline CDR1 reads SGHNT; CDR2 reads YENEEA. This CDR3 contains 17 residues. This chain's CDR3 is CASSHGRREVPGDTQYF. Written as DNA, the CDR3 is TGTGCCAGCAGCCACGGGAGGCGGGAGGTACCGGGGGATACGCAGTATTTT.

V and J are TRBV27 and TRBJ2-5; D might be TRBD2 (5 bases). V lost 0 bases and J lost 4, with 9 bases in between. The CDR3 covers 14 residues. The V gene's germline CDR1 is MNHEY and CDR2 SMNVEV (reference sequence). The CDR3 is CASSLSMAGETQYF. Written as DNA, the CDR3 is TGTGCCAGCAGTTTATCGATGGCGGGAGAGACCCAGTACTTC.